The subject of this entry is one T cell receptor beta chain. The sample originates from a study of blood T cell repertoires in COVID-19. Study-wide background: PBMCs, B-cell-depleted T cells, or T cells provided the cDNA or gDNA that made up the material.

Produced via immunoSEQ multiplex PCR; TCRdb's table is partial and in-frame only. The table records fewer than 120,000 clones, 70% to 90% of them present only once. The receptor's source is a human donor in a cohort sampled during active COVID-19. The material sequenced was peripheral blood.

CDR3 residues: CAISGSPLETQYF. DNA of the CDR3: TGTGCCATCAGTGGATCCCCACTGGAGACCCAGTACTTC. The chain combines TRBV10-3 with TRBJ2-5; D remains ambiguous. The CDR3 loop spans 13 amino acids. Germline CDR1 and CDR2: ENHRY and SYGVKD. Trimming took 4 bases from V and 5 from J, leaving 11 bases between them.